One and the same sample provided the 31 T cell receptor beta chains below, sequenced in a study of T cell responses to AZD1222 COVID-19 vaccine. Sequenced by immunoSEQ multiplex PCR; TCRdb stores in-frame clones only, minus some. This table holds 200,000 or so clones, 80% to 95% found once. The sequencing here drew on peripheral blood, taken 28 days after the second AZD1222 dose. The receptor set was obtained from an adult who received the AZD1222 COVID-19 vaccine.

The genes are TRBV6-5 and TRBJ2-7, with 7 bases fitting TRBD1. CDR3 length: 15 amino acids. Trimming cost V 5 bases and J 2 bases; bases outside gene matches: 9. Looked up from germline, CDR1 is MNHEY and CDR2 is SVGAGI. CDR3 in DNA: TGTGCCAGCAGTCACAAGACAGGGAAGGCCTACGAGCAGTACTTC. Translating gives CASSHKTGKAYEQYF.

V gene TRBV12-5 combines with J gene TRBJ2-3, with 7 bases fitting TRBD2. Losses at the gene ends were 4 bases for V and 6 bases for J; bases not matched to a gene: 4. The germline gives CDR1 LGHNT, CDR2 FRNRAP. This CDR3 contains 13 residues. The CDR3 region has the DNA TGTGCTAGTGGTTCCAGCGGGGAGGATACGCAGTATTTT. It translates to CASGSSGEDTQYF.

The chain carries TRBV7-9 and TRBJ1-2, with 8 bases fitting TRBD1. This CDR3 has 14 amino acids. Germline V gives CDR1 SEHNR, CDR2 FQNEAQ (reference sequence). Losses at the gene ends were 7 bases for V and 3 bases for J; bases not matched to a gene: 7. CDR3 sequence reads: CASTPGGADYGYTF. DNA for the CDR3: TGTGCCAGCACCCCAGGGGGCGCGGACTATGGCTACACCTTC.

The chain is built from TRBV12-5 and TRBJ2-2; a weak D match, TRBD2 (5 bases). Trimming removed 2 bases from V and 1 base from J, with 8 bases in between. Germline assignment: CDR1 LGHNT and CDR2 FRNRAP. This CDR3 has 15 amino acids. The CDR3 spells CASGLTGVNTGELFF. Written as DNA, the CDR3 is TGTGCTAGTGGTTTGACCGGGGTGAACACCGGGGAGCTGTTTTTT.

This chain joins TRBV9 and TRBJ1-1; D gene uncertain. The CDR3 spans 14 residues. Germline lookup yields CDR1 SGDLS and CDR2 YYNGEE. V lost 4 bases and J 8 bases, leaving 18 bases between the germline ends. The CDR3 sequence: CASSNEKDHFEAFF. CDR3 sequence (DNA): TGTGCCAGCAGCAACGAAAAGGACCACTTCGAAGCTTTCTTT.

The CDR3 region has the DNA TGTGCCACGATCCAGGGAGGGGCCTACAATGAGCAGTTCTTC. Its protein is CATIQGGAYNEQFF. The chain combines TRBV30 with TRBJ2-1; 7 bases map to TRBD2. This CDR3 comprises 14 residues. Germline values: CDR1 GTSNPN, CDR2 SVGIG (reference sequence). V was clipped by 8 bases and J by 2 bases; unmatched bases: 9.

The CDR3, as DNA: TGTGCCAGCAGTTTTTCTTCCGGGACCTACAATGAGCAGTTCTTC. This codes for CASSFSSGTYNEQFF. The chain joins TRBV27 to TRBJ2-1; maybe TRBD2 (5 bases). CDR3 length equals 15 residues. V gave up 3 bases and J gave up 2 bases, with 11 bases separating them. Germline CDR1 and CDR2: MNHEY and SMNVEV (reference sequence).

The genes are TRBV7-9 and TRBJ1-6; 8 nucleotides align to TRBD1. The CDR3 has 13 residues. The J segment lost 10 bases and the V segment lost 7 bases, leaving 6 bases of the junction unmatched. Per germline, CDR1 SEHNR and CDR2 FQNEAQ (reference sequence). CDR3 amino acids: CASTRGQESPLHF. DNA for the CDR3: TGTGCCAGCACCAGGGGGCAAGAGTCACCCCTCCACTTT.

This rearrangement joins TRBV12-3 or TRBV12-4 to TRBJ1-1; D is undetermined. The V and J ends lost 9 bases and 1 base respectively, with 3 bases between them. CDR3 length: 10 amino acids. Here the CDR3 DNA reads TGTGCCAGTCAGAACACTGAAGCTTTCTTT. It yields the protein CASQNTEAFF.

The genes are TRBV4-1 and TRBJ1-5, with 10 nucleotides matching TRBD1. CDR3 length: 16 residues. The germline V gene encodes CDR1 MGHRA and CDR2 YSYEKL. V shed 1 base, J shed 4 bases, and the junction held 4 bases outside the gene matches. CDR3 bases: TGCGCCAGCAGCCAAGCGGGACAGGGGATAAATCAGCCCCAGCATTTT. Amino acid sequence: CASSQAGQGINQPQHF.

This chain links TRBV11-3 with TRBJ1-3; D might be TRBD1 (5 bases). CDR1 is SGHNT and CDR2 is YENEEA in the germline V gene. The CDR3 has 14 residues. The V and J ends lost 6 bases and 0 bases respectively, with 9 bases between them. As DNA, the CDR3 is TGTGCCAGCAGTCCAGGACACTCTGGAAACACCATATATTTT. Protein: CASSPGHSGNTIYF.

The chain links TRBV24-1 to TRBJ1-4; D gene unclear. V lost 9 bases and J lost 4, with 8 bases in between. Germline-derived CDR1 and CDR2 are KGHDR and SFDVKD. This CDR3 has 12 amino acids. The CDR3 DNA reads TGTGCCACCCGACATTTTAATGAAAAACTGTTTTTT. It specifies CATRHFNEKLFF.

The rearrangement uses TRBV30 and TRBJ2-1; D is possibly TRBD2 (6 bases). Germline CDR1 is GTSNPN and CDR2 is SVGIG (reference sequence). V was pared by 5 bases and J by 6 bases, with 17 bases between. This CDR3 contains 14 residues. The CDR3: CAWGASTRSNEQFF. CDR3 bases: TGTGCCTGGGGGGCCTCGACTAGGAGCAATGAGCAGTTCTTC.

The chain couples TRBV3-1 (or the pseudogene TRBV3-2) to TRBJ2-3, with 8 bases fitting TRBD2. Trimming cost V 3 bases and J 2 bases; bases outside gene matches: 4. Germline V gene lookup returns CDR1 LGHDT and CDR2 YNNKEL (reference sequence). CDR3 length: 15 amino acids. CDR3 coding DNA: TGTGCCAGCAGCCAGAAGCGGGGGCCCACAGATACGCAGTATTTT. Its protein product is CASSQKRGPTDTQYF.

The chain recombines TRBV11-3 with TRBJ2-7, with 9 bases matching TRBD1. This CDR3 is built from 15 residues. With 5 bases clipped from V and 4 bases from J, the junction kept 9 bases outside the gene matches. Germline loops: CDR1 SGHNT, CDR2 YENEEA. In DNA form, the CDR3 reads TGTGCCAGCAGCAAGGGGACAGGGAATAGGTACGAGCAGTACTTC. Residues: CASSKGTGNRYEQYF.

DNA of the CDR3: TGCAGCGTTGGTGAGGGCAGCTACACTGAAGCTTTCTTT. It is translated as CSVGEGSYTEAFF. The V and J genes are TRBV29-1 and TRBJ1-1, with no clear D. This CDR3 spans 13 amino acids. Germline lookup yields CDR1 SQVTM and CDR2 ANQGSEA. Trimming took 4 bases from V and 3 from J, leaving 12 bases between them.

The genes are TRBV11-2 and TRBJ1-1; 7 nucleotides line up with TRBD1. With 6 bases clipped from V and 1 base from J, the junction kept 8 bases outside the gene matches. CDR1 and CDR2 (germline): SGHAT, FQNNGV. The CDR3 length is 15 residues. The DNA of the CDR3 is TGTGCCAGCAGTCTCTCTTGGACAGGGAACACTGAAGCTTTCTTT. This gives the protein CASSLSWTGNTEAFF.

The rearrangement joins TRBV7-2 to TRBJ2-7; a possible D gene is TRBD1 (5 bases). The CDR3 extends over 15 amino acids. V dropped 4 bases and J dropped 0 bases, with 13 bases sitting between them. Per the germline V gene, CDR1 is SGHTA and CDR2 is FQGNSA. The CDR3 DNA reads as TGTGCCAGCAGCTCAACAGGAGTCAACTCCTACGAGCAGTACTTC. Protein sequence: CASSSTGVNSYEQYF.

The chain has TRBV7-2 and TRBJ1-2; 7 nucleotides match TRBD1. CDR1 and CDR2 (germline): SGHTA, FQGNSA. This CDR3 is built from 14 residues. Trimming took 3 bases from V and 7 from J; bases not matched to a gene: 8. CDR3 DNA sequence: TGTGCCAGCAGCTTGTTGGAGGGGGCACTTGGCTACACCTTC. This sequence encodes CASSLLEGALGYTF. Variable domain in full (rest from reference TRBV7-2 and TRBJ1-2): GAGVSQSPSNKVTEKGKDVELRCDPISGHTALYWYRQSLGQGLEFLIYFQGNSAPDKSGLPSDRFSAERTGGSVSTLTIQRTQQEDSAVYLCASSLLEGALGYTFGSGTRLTVV.

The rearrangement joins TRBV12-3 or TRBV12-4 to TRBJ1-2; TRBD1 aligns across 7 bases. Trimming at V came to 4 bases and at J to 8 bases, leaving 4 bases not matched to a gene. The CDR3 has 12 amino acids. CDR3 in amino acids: CASSWGQSGYTF. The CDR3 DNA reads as TGTGCCAGCAGTTGGGGACAGTCCGGCTACACCTTC.

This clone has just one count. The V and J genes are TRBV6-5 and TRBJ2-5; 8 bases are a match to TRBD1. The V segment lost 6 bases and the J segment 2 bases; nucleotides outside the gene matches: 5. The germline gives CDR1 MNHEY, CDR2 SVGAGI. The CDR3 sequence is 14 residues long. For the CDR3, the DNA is TGTGCCAGCAGACCCACAGGGGGGCAAGAGACCCAGTACTTC. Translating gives CASRPTGGQETQYF.

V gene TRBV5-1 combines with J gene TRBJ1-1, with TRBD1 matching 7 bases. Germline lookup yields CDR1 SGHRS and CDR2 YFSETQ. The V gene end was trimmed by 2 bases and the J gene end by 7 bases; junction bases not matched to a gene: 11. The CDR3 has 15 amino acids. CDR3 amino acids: CASSLGTEIIREAFF. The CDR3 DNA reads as TGCGCCAGCAGCTTAGGGACAGAGATCATTCGTGAAGCTTTCTTT.

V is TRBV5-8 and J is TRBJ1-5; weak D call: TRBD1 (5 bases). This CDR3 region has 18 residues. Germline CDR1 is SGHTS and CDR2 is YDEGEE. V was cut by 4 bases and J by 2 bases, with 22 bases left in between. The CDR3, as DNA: TGTGCCAGCAGCCCCCCCGGGGGGGGAGCCCATGGCAATCAGCCCCAGCATTTT. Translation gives CASSPPGGGAHGNQPQHF.

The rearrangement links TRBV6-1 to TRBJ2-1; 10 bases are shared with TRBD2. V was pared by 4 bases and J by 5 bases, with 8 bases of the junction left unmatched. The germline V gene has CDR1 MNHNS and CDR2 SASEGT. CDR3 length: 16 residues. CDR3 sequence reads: CASSGPSGGTHNEQFF. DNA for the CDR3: TGTGCCAGCAGTGGACCTAGCGGGGGTACTCACAATGAGCAGTTCTTC.

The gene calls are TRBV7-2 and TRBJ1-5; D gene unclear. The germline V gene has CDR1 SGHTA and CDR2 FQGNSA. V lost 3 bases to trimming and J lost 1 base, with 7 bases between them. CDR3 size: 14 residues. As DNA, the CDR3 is TGTGCCAGCAGCTTTGGACGGAGCAATCAGCCCCAGCATTTT. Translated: CASSFGRSNQPQHF. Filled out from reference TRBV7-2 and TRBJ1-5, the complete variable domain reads GAGVSQSPSNKVTEKGKDVELRCDPISGHTALYWYRQSLGQGLEFLIYFQGNSAPDKSGLPSDRFSAERTGGSVSTLTIQRTQQEDSAVYLCASSFGRSNQPQHFGDGTRLSIL.

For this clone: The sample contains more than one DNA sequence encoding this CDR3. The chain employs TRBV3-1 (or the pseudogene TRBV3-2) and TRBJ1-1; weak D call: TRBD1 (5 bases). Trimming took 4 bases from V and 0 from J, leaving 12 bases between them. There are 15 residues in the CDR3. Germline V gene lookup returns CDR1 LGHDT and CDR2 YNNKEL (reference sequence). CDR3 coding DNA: TGTGCCAGCAGCCGTCGCGGGGCGATGAACACTGAAGCTTTCTTT. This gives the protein CASSRRGAMNTEAFF.

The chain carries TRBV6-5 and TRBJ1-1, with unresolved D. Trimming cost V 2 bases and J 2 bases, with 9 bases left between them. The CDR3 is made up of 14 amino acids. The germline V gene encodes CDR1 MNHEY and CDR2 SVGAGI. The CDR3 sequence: CASSYRSPNTEAFF. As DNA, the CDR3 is TGTGCCAGCAGTTACAGGAGCCCTAACACTGAAGCTTTCTTT.

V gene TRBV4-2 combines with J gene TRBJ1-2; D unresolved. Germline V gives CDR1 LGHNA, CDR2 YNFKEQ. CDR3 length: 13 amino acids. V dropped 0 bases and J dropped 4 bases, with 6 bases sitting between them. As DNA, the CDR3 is TGTGCCAGCAGCCAAGACAGGAGCTATGGCTACACCTTC. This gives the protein CASSQDRSYGYTF.

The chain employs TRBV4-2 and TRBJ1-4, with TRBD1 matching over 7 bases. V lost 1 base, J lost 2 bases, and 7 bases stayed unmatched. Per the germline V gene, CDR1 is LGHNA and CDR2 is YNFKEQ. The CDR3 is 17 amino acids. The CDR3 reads CASSQVGGGATNEKLFF. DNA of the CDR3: TGTGCCAGCAGCCAAGTAGGAGGGGGCGCGACTAATGAAAAACTGTTTTTT.

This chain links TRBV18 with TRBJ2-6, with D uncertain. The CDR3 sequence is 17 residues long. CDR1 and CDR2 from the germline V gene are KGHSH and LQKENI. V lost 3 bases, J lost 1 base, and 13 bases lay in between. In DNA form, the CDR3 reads TGTGCCAGCTCACCGGAAAAGGGTGGATCTGGGGCCAACGTCCTGACTTTC. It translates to CASSPEKGGSGANVLTF.

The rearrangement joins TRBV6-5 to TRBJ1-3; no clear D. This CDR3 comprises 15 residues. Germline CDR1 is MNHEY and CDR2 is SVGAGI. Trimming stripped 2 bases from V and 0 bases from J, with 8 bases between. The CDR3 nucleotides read TGTGCCAGCAGTTACGGGAGTCCCTCTGGAAACACCATATATTTT. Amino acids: CASSYGSPSGNTIYF.